A selection of T cell receptor beta chains follows, all from one sample in a study of blood T cell repertoires in COVID-19. Repertoires were generated with immunoSEQ multiplex PCR, while TCRdb's copy carries only in-frame clones and drops some. The profile shows roughly 250,000 clones, approximately 89% of them singletons. The sequencing input was PBMCs or T cells enriched from blood (not recorded which). The origin of the receptors is a woman aged 40 to 49 with acute COVID-19. CDR3s include the opening cysteine and the closing phenylalanine or tryptophan. D genes are given only for firm matches. Clone size is given for some rows only: seen once, a few or many times, or a class if the clone is expanded.

D,V,size,J,DNA,CDR3
TRBD1,TRBV10-1,.,TRBJ2-1,TGCGCCAGCAGTGAGTCTCGGACAGGGGACAATGAGCAGTTCTTC,CASSESRTGDNEQFF
TRBD1,TRBV19,.,TRBJ1-2,TGTGCCAGTAGTAAGGACCCCCGCACAGGGGAGGCTGGTGGCTACACCTTC,CASSKDPRTGEAGGYTF
TRBD1,TRBV6-5,.,TRBJ2-2,TGTGCCAGCAGTTACCTCCAGACAGGGGGCACCGGGGAGCTGTTTTTT,CASSYLQTGGTGELFF
.,TRBV11-2,.,TRBJ2-4,TGTGCCAGCAGCGCACGGAACAGGGATAACATTCAGTACTTC,CASSARNRDNIQYF
.,TRBV18,.,TRBJ2-7,TGTGCCAGCTCACCATACATGACCTACGAGCAGTACTTC,CASSPYMTYEQYF
.,TRBV28,.,TRBJ1-1,TGTGCCAGCAGTTTCGACAGGCACACTGAAGCTTTCTTT,CASSFDRHTEAFF
TRBD2,TRBV28,.,TRBJ2-1,TGTGCCAGCAGTTTAGGGGGGACTAGCGGGAGGGCGTCTTACAATGAGCAGTTCTTC,CASSLGGTSGRASYNEQFF
.,TRBV28,.,TRBJ1-2,TGTGCCAGCAGCTCCGGGACTCCAACCTTATATGGCTACACCTTC,CASSSGTPTLYGYTF
TRBD1,TRBV7-3,.,TRBJ2-2,TGTGCCAGCAGTTATTCAGGGGGCCCCGGGGAGCTGTTTTTT,CASSYSGGPGELFF
.,TRBV27,.,TRBJ2-1,TGTGCCAGCTCCATCGGGGTCAGCTCCTACAATGAGCAGTTCTTC,CASSIGVSSYNEQFF
.,TRBV27,.,TRBJ2-2,TGTGCCAGCACAATGACAGGAGCCACCGGGGAGCTGTTTTTT,CASTMTGATGELFF
.,TRBV5-1,.,TRBJ1-4,TGCGCCAGCAGCTTGGCAGGGATCGAGGCTAATGAAAAACTGTTTTTT,CASSLAGIEANEKLFF
TRBD1,TRBV19,.,TRBJ1-5,TGTGCCAGTAGTCCCCCCGGGACAGGGGGATATCAGCCCCAGCATTTT,CASSPPGTGGYQPQHF
.,TRBV20-1,.,TRBJ2-1,TGCAGTGCTAGTCTCCGGGCGGGTGAGGATGAGCAGTTCTTC,CSASLRAGEDEQFF
TRBD2,TRBV27,.,TRBJ2-1,TGTGCCAGCAGTCTCGGACTAGCGGGTCTGAATGAGCAGTTCTTC,CASSLGLAGLNEQFF
TRBD2,TRBV7-3,.,TRBJ2-2,TGTGCCAGCAGCTTATTAGCGGGAGGAGGCGGGGAGCTGTTTTTT,CASSLLAGGGGELFF
TRBD1,TRBV15,.,TRBJ2-1,TGTGCCACCAGCAGGAAAAGGGACAGCAGAGGTGAGCAGTTCTTC,CATSRKRDSRGEQFF
.,TRBV7-2,.,TRBJ2-1,TGTGCCAGCAGCACCCCTAACTACAATGAGCAGTTCTTC,CASSTPNYNEQFF
.,TRBV28,once,TRBJ1-1,TGTGCCAGCAGTTTAGGAGGATTGGCCCCGGCTACTGAAGCTTTCTTT,CASSLGGLAPATEAFF
TRBD1,TRBV6-5,.,TRBJ2-7,TGTGCCAGCAGTTACTCCGGGACAGGGTTCTCCGAGCAGTACTTC,CASSYSGTGFSEQYF
.,TRBV2,.,TRBJ2-2,TGTGCCAGCAGTCGTTCTTACACCGGGGAGCTGTTTTTT,CASSRSYTGELFF
.,TRBV7-8,.,TRBJ2-7,TGTGCCAGCAGCTTACGACTGAGCTCCTACGAGCAGTACTTC,CASSLRLSSYEQYF
.,TRBV10-3,.,TRBJ2-1,TGTGCCATCAGTGAGCCCAACGAACGGGGTAATGAGCAGTTCTTC,CAISEPNERGNEQFF
TRBD2,TRBV9,.,TRBJ2-5,TGTGCCAGCAGCGACACAGGACTAGCGGATCAAGAGACCCAGTACTTC,CASSDTGLADQETQYF
.,TRBV5-1,once,TRBJ2-6,TGCGCCAGCAGCTTGGAAGGGGCTGGGGCCAACGTCCTGACTTTC,CASSLEGAGANVLTF
TRBD2,TRBV28,.,TRBJ2-7,TGTGCCAGCAGTTTCGAGGTAGCGGGAGCAAAGTACGAGCAGTACTTC,CASSFEVAGAKYEQYF
.,TRBV11-3,.,TRBJ2-1,TGTGCCAGCAGCTTAGGGCAGTCCTCCTACAATGAGCAGTTCTTC,CASSLGQSSYNEQFF
TRBD2,TRBV27,.,TRBJ2-1,TGTGCCAGCATGTGGCTAGCGGGATCGGTGTACAATGAGCAGTTCTTC,CASMWLAGSVYNEQFF
.,TRBV5-1,.,TRBJ2-4,TGCGCCAGCAGCTTGGGGGGCGACAAAAACATTCAGTACTTC,CASSLGGDKNIQYF
TRBD1,TRBV18,.,TRBJ1-1,TGTGCCAGCTCACCACCAGACAGGGATGAAGCTTTCTTT,CASSPPDRDEAFF
TRBD1,TRBV27,once,TRBJ1-5,TGTGCCAGCAGTCTAACCGGGACAGGGAATCAGCCCCAGCATTTT,CASSLTGTGNQPQHF
.,TRBV24-1,.,TRBJ1-1,TGTGCCACCAGTGATTTTGCAGGGAACCAATTGGGCACTGAAGCTTTCTTT,CATSDFAGNQLGTEAFF
.,TRBV15,.,TRBJ2-2,TGTGCCACCAGCTCACGACGAATCCACGGAGACTATCACACCGGGGAGCTGTTTTTT,CATSSRRIHGDYHTGELFF
TRBD2,TRBV3-1/TRBV3-2,once,TRBJ2-3,TGTGCCAGCAGCCAAGCTACAGCGGGAGGGGGGAATACGCAGTATTTT,CASSQATAGGGNTQYF
TRBD2,TRBV3-1/TRBV3-2,.,TRBJ2-7,TGTGCCAGCAGCCCCCGGACTAGCGGGAGGGATCAAGGCGAGCAGTACTTC,CASSPRTSGRDQGEQYF
.,TRBV28,.,TRBJ1-2,TGTGCCAGCAGTTTGGCAGACTATGGCTACACCTTC,CASSLADYGYTF
.,TRBV10-2,.,TRBJ2-5,TGCGCCAGCGAATCGGGGGAGACCCAGTACTTC,CASESGETQYF
TRBD1,TRBV2,few,TRBJ1-6,TGTGCCAGCAGTACGACAGGGAATTCACCCCTCCACTTT,CASSTTGNSPLHF
.,TRBV7-9,.,TRBJ1-4,TGTGCCAGCAGCGGCAACAGGGATTCAGCTCTTGAAAAACTGTTTTTT,CASSGNRDSALEKLFF
TRBD2,TRBV19,.,TRBJ2-1,TGTGCCAGTAGTTTAACCGGGCCCACTAGCGGGACGTTCCATGAGCAGTTCTTC,CASSLTGPTSGTFHEQFF
.,TRBV7-2,.,TRBJ2-5,TGTGCCAGCAGCTTTTACTCGGAGACCCAGTACTTC,CASSFYSETQYF
.,TRBV30,.,TRBJ1-5,TGTGCCTGGAGTAGGGGATCCAATCAGCCCCAGCATTTT,CAWSRGSNQPQHF
.,TRBV5-1,.,TRBJ1-2,TGCGCCAGCGTCGGGTCTCCCCCTAACTATGGCTACACCTTC,CASVGSPPNYGYTF
.,TRBV4-1,once,TRBJ1-4,TGCGCCAGCAGCCAAGCCGGGGGGAAGGCTAATGAAAAACTGTTTTTT,CASSQAGGKANEKLFF
TRBD1,TRBV15,.,TRBJ2-2,TGTGCCACCAGCAGAGATTGGTTGGCAGGGGGCCTTCAGGCCGGGGAGCTGTTTTTT,CATSRDWLAGGLQAGELFF
.,TRBV3-1/TRBV3-2,.,TRBJ2-2,TGTGCCAGCAGCCATCATTATGGCAGGGGCTCGAACACCGGGGAGCTGTTTTTT,CASSHHYGRGSNTGELFF
.,TRBV12-3/TRBV12-4,.,TRBJ1-4,TGTGCCAGCAGCTCGGACAGCCGAGAAAAACTGTTTTTT,CASSSDSREKLFF
TRBD2,TRBV11-3,.,TRBJ2-2,TGTGCCAGCAGCTTCTCTAGCGGGGGTCAAACCGGGGAGCTGTTTTTT,CASSFSSGGQTGELFF
.,TRBV29-1,.,TRBJ1-2,TGCAGCTCCAAGAGGAGGGATGGCTACACCTTC,CSSKRRDGYTF